This T cell receptor (beta chain) was captured by sequencing in a study of shared clonotypes between healthy human individuals. Study overall: The study drew on two women and a few men aged 18 to 49 as donors. Researchers assigned three CD4 naive, three CD4 memory, two CD8 naive and one CD8 memory plate to each donor.

An approximately 210 ng quantity of DNA, tens of thousands of T cell genomes, went into the sorted-subset replicate PCRs. The method was immunoSEQ multiplex PCR; TCRdb's version includes in-frame clones alone and lacks a portion of them. The sample shows millions of clones, 95% of them seen only once. The authors divided CD4+ cells into CD45RA+ naive and CD45RA-negative memory subsets. In germline, CDR1 is LNHDA, CDR2 SQIVND (reference sequence). The CDR3 is 17 amino acids. The V end was cut by 1 base, the J end by 0 bases, with 13 bases between. The sample was naive CD4+ T cells sorted from blood. Described subset: CD45RA+ positively selected. The sequence was collected from a man between 18 and 35 years old in good health. This chain uses TRBV19 with TRBJ1-3, with D possibly matching TRBD1 (5 bases). CDR3 in DNA: TGTGCCAGTAGTATAGGCGCGGGGACCAACTCTGGAAACACCATATATTTT. Its protein is CASSIGAGTNSGNTIYF.